This TCR beta chain was sequenced in a study of T cell changes during pregnancy in multiple sclerosis. This CDR3 spans 14 amino acids. The V gene end was trimmed by 6 bases and the J gene end by 3 bases; junction bases not matched to a gene: 0. The germline V gene encodes CDR1 MNHNY and CDR2 SVGAGI (reference sequence). Produced via immunoSEQ multiplex PCR; TCRdb's table is partial and in-frame only. Here the sample spans about 36,000 clones, just over 90% being singletons. This TCR derives from a female donor with multiple sclerosis, enrolled in a pregnancy study. The sample in question was CD4+ T cells from peripheral blood mononuclear cells, obtained in the first trimester of pregnancy. The chain carries TRBV6-6 and TRBJ2-3, with 13 positions matching TRBD2. The CDR3 region is CASRTSGGTDTQYF. DNA of the CDR3: TGTGCCAGCAGGACTAGCGGGGGGACAGATACGCAGTATTTT.